This T cell receptor (beta chain) was sequenced for a study of shared clonotypes between healthy human individuals. Findings and limits, study-wide: Naive subsets generally exceeded memory subsets in estimated richness.

On this clone itself: Its antigen remains unknown.

Sequencing used immunoSEQ multiplex PCR; TCRdb keeps in-frame clones, though not all of them. This table holds approximately 2.5 million clones, roughly 93% found once. V shed 5 bases, J shed 4 bases, and the junction held 10 bases outside the gene matches. Germline V gives CDR1 SGHRS, CDR2 YFSETQ. CDR3 size: 15 residues. V usage is TRBV5-1 and J usage is TRBJ2-5; TRBD1 matches 8 bases. Sequencing input: naive CD4+ T cells from PBMCs. The subset here: CD45RA+ positively selected. The TCR comes from a man aged 18 to 29 in good health. Some clones in this sample may be carry-over from other donors' samples. CDR3 amino acids: CASRMGQAIGETQYF. In DNA, the CDR3 is TGCGCCAGCAGAATGGGACAGGCAATAGGAGAGACCCAGTACTTC.